This T cell receptor (beta chain) was captured in a study of blood T cell repertoires in COVID-19. Background on the study: Collection of acute and convalescent COVID-19 samples took place in the United States, Italy and Spain. PBMCs, B-cell-depleted T cells, or T cells were the source of the cDNA or gDNA that made up the material.

As originally analysed: Estimated nucleated cell counts came from reference gene primer amplification. The repertoire was sequenced with immunoSEQ multiplex PCR; TCRdb's copy has only in-frame clones and lacks some. V and J calls and clone size are those listed in that table; D and trimming were worked out from the DNA. The sample yields approximately 89,000 clones, 75% to 85% seen once. This CDR3 has 15 amino acids. Germline V lookup: CDR1 SGHTS, CDR2 YDEGEE. V was pared by 5 bases and J by 1 base, with 15 bases between. This sequence originates from a human donor in a cohort sampled during active COVID-19. The V call is TRBV5-8, the J call TRBJ1-1; D remains ambiguous. Sequencing was done on a sample of peripheral blood. This CDR3 reads CASSRGVSENTEAFF. CDR3 nucleotides: TGTGCCAGCAGTCGGGGTGTCTCAGAGAACACTGAAGCTTTCTTT.